Listed here are 10 T cell receptor beta chains from one sample, sequenced in a study of radiotherapy plus CTLA-4 blockade in lung cancer. Using immunoSEQ multiplex PCR, the repertoire was profiled, and TCRdb retains in-frame clones only, with some absent. Here the sample spans approximately 60,000 clones, approximately 80% being singletons. The sample consisted of peripheral blood, taken from a patient treated with radiotherapy plus ipilimumab. These receptors were collected from a human donor with non-small cell lung cancer who had a complete response to radiotherapy plus ipilimumab.

The V and J genes are TRBV6-5 and TRBJ2-5; 7 nucleotides agree with TRBD2. The CDR3 is 15 amino acids. Per germline, CDR1 MNHEY and CDR2 SVGAGI. V was clipped by 0 bases and J by 5 bases; unmatched bases: 6. The DNA of the CDR3 is TGTGCCAGCAGTTACTCGACCGGGCGGGAGGAGACCCAGTACTTC. This gives the protein CASSYSTGREETQYF.

The sample holds a few counts of this clone. The CDR3 protein is CSSSGDRNTEAFF. As DNA, the CDR3 is TGCAGCTCTTCAGGGGACCGGAACACTGAAGCTTTCTTT. This chain connects TRBV29-1 to TRBJ1-1; weak D call: TRBD1 (6 bases). V lost 8 bases to trimming and J lost 1 base, with 14 bases between them. Germline CDR1 reads SQVTM; CDR2 reads ANQGSEA. This CDR3 contains 13 residues.

The gene calls are TRBV7-6 and TRBJ1-3; 8 nucleotides match TRBD1. The CDR3 length is 14 residues. Germline assignment: CDR1 SGHVS and CDR2 FNYEAQ. V lost 4 bases and J lost 4; bases outside the gene matches: 3. Here the CDR3 DNA reads TGTGCCAGCAGCTCAGGGGGCGGAGGAAACACCATATATTTT. Translated: CASSSGGGGNTIYF.

V usage is TRBV30 and J usage is TRBJ2-2, with D maybe TRBD1 (6 bases). In germline, CDR1 is GTSNPN, CDR2 SVGIG (reference sequence). Trimming took off 5 bases at V and 2 bases at J, with 9 bases between the two ends. The CDR3 spans 13 residues. CDR3 bases: TGTGCCTGGGGGACAATTAACACCGGGGAGCTGTTTTTT. Translated: CAWGTINTGELFF. The variable domain in full, completed from reference TRBV30 and TRBJ2-2, reads SQTIHQWPATLVQPVGSPLSLECTVEGTSNPNLYWYRQAAGRGLQLLFYSVGIGQISSEVPQNLSASRPQDRQFILSSKKLLLSDSGFYLCAWGTINTGELFFGEGSRLTVL.

This rearrangement joins TRBV28 to TRBJ1-3; D might be TRBD1 (6 bases). Per the germline V gene, CDR1 is MDHEN and CDR2 is SYDVKM. This CDR3 has 14 residues. V was cut by 5 bases and J by 1 base, with 9 bases left in between. As DNA, the CDR3 is TGTGCCAGCAGTCCACAGGGTTCTGGAAACACCATATATTTT. Protein: CASSPQGSGNTIYF. Drawing the rest from reference TRBV28 and TRBJ1-3, the complete variable domain is DVKVTQSSRYLVKRTGEKVFLECVQDMDHENMFWYRQDPGLGLRLIYFSYDVKMKEKGDIPEGYSVSREKKERFSLILESASTNQTSMYLCASSPQGSGNTIYFGEGSWLTVV.

The chain is built from TRBV4-1 and TRBJ1-2; D is ambiguous. The length of the CDR3 is 13 residues. V lost 4 bases to trimming and J lost 2 bases, with 8 bases between them. CDR1 is MGHRA and CDR2 is YSYEKL in the germline V gene. The CDR3 sequence: CASSLTVNYGYTF. The CDR3 DNA reads TGCGCCAGCAGCCTGACGGTGAACTATGGCTACACCTTC.

J is TRBJ1-2 and V is TRBV7-2; TRBD1 agrees at 7 bases. V dropped 1 base and J dropped 8; count of bases not matched to a gene: 10. This CDR3 has 15 residues. Germline values: CDR1 SGHTA, CDR2 FQGNSA. DNA of the CDR3: TGTGCCAGCAGCTTAGGCGGGACAGCTCTAGGAGGCTACACCTTC. Its translation is CASSLGGTALGGYTF.

This clone was observed a single time. The gene calls are TRBV19 and TRBJ1-1; weak D call: TRBD1 (5 bases). Trimming pared 4 bases from V and 1 base from J, leaving 13 bases between. The CDR3 covers 15 residues. Germline V gives CDR1 LNHDA, CDR2 SQIVND (reference sequence). The CDR3 spells CASSTQTEPNTEAFF. In nucleotides, the CDR3 is TGTGCCAGTAGTACCCAGACAGAGCCGAACACTGAAGCTTTCTTT.

The DNA for the CDR3 is TGCGCCAGCAGCTTTAGGGGCGATTACGAGCAGTACTTC. Encoded protein: CASSFRGDYEQYF. The chain combines TRBV5-1 with TRBJ2-5, with D maybe TRBD1 (5 bases). The J call may not be correct, given that the DNA end is closer to TRBJ2-7. There are 13 residues in the CDR3. CDR1 is SGHRS and CDR2 is YFSETQ in the germline V gene.

V usage is TRBV12-5 and J usage is TRBJ2-1; D ambiguous. CDR1 is LGHNT, CDR2 FRNRAP, per germline. The CDR3 runs to 13 residues. Trimming shortened V by 2 bases and J by 2 bases, and 4 bases separated the two germline ends. The CDR3 region has the DNA TGTGCTAGTGGTTTGATGGCCTACAATGAGCAGTTCTTC. This gives the protein CASGLMAYNEQFF.